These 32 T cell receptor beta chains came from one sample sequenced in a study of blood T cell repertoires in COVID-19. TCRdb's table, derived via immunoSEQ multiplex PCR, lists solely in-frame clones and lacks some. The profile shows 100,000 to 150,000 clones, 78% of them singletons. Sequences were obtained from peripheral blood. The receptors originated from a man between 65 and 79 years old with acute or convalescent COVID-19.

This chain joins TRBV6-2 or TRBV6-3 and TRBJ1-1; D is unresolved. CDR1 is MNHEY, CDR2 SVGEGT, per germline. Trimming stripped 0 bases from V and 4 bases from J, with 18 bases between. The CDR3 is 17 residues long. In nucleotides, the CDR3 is TGTGCCAGCAGTTACTCGCGCCCTCTAGGAGTTTTCACTGAAGCTTTCTTT. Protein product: CASSYSRPLGVFTEAFF.

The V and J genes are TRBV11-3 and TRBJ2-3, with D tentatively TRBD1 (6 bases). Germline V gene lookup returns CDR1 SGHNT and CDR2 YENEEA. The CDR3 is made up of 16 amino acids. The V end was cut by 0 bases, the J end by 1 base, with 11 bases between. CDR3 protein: CASSLDEGVGTDTQYF. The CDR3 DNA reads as TGTGCCAGCAGCTTAGATGAGGGGGTAGGCACAGATACGCAGTATTTT.

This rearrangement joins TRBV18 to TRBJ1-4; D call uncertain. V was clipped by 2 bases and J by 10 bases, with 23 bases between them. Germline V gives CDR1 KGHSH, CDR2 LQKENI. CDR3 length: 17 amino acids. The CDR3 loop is CASSPMARGPVLGKLFF. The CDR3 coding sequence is TGTGCCAGCTCACCAATGGCCCGCGGACCCGTACTAGGAAAACTGTTTTTT.

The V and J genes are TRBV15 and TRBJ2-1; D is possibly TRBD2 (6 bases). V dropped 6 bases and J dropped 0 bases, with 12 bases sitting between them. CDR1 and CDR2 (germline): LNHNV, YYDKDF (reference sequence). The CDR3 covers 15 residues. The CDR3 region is CATRSGLSSYNEQFF. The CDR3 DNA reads TGTGCCACCAGGTCTGGACTAAGCTCCTACAATGAGCAGTTCTTC.

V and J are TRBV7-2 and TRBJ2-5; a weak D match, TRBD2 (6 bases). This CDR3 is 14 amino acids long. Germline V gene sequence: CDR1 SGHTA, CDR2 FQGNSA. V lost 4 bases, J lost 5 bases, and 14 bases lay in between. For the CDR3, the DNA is TGTGCCAGCAGCTCGGGGGTGGGCAGGGAGACCCAGTACTTC. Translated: CASSSGVGRETQYF.

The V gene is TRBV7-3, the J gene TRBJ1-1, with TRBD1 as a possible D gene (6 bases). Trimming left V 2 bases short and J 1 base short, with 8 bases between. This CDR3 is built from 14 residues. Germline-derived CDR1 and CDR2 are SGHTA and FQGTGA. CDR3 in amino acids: CASSLGRGNTEAFF. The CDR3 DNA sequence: TGTGCCAGCAGCTTAGGCAGGGGGAACACTGAAGCTTTCTTT.

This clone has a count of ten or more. Here the CDR3 reads CASSYSLVRADQPQHF. CDR3 DNA: TGTGCCAGCAGTTACTCACTTGTGAGGGCGGATCAGCCCCAGCATTTT. The chain employs TRBV6-2 or TRBV6-3 and TRBJ1-5; D remains ambiguous. The V end lost 0 bases, the J end lost 5 bases, and 14 bases lay between the germline ends. The germline V gene has CDR1 MNHEY and CDR2 SVGEGT. This CDR3 has 16 amino acids.

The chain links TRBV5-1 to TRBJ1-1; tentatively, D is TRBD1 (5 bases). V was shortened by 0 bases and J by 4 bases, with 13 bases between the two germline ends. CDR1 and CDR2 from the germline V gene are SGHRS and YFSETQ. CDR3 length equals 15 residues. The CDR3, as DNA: TGCGCCAGCAGCTTGGAACCCCGGAGGGGCACTGAAGCTTTCTTT. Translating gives CASSLEPRRGTEAFF.

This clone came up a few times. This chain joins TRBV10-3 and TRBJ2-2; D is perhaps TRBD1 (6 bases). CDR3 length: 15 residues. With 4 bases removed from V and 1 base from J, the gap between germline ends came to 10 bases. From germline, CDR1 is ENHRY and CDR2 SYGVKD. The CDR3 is CAISGQVLNTGELFF. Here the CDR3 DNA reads TGTGCCATCAGTGGACAGGTTTTGAACACCGGGGAGCTGTTTTTT.

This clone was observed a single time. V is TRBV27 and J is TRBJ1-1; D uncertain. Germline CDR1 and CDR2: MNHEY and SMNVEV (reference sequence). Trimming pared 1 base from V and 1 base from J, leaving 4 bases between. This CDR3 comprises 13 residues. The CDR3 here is CASSLWQNTEAFF. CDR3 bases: TGTGCCAGCAGTTTATGGCAGAACACTGAAGCTTTCTTT.

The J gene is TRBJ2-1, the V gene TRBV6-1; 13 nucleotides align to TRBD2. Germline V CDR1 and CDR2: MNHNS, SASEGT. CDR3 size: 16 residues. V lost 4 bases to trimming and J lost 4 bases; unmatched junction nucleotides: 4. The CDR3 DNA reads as TGTGCCAGCAGTGGGACTAGCGGGGGCGATTACAATGAGCAGTTCTTC. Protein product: CASSGTSGGDYNEQFF.

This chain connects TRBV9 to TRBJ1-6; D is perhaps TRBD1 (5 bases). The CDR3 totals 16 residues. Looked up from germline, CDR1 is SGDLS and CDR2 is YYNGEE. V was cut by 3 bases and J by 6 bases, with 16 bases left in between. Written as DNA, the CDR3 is TGTGCCAGCAGCGCAAGCTCAGGGTCCCCTAATTCACCCCTCCACTTT. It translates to CASSASSGSPNSPLHF.

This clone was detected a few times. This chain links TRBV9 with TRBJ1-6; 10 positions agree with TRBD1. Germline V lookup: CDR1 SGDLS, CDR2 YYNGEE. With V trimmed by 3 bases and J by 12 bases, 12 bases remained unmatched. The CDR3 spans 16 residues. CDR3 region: CASSGPGTGDRVPLHF. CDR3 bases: TGTGCCAGCAGCGGTCCTGGGACAGGGGATAGGGTACCCCTCCACTTT.

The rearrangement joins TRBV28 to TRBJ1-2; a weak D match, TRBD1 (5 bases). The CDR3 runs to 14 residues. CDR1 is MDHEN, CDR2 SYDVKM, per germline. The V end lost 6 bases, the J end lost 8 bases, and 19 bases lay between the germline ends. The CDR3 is CASSSPGGAGGYTF. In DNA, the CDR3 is TGTGCCAGCAGCTCCCCCGGGGGAGCGGGAGGCTACACCTTC.

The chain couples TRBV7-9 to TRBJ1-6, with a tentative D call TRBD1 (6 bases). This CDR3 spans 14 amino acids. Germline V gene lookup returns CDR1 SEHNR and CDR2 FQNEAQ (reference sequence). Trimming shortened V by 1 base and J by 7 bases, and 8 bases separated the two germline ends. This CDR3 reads CASSLGGLNSPLHF. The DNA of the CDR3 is TGTGCCAGCAGCTTAGGGGGGCTAAATTCACCCCTCCACTTT.

In DNA form, the CDR3 reads TGTGCCAGCTCACCGCCAACAGGGGAGGGCTACACCTTC. Its translation: CASSPPTGEGYTF. V is TRBV18 and J is TRBJ1-2; TRBD1 matches 7 bases. After removal of 3 bases from V and 8 bases from J, the junction contained 6 bases not matched to a gene. The CDR3 totals 13 residues. CDR1 KGHSH and CDR2 LQKENI come from the germline V gene. Variable domain in full (rest from reference TRBV18 and TRBJ1-2): NAGVMQNPRHLVRRRGQEARLRCSPMKGHSHVYWYRQLPEEGLKFMVYLQKENIIDESGMPKERFSAEFPKEGPSILRIQQVVRGDSAAYFCASSPPTGEGYTFGSGTRLTVV.

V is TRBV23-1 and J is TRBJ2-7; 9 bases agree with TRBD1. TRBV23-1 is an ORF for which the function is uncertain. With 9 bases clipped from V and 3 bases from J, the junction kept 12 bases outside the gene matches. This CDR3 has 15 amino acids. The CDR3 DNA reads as TGCGCCAGATCGAGTCAGCGGACAGGGGACTACGAGCAGTACTTC. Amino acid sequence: CARSSQRTGDYEQYF.

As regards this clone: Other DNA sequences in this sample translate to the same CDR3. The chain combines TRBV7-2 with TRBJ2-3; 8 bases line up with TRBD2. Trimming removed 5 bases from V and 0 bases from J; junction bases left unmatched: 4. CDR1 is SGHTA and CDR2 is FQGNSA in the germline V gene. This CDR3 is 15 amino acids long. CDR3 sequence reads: CASSPGLGSTDTQYF. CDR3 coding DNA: TGTGCCAGCAGCCCGGGACTAGGGAGCACAGATACGCAGTATTTT.

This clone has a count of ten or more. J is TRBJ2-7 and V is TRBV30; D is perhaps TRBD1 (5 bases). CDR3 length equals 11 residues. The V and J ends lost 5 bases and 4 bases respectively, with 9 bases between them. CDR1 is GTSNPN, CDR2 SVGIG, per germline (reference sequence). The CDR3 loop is CAWDRKYEQYF. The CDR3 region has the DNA TGTGCCTGGGACAGAAAGTACGAGCAGTACTTC.

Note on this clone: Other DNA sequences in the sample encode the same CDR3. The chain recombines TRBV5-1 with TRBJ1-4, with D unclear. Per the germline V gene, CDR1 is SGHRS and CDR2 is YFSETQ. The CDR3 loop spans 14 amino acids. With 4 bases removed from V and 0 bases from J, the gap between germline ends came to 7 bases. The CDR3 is CASSLQATNEKLFF. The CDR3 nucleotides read TGCGCCAGCAGCCTGCAGGCAACTAATGAAAAACTGTTTTTT.

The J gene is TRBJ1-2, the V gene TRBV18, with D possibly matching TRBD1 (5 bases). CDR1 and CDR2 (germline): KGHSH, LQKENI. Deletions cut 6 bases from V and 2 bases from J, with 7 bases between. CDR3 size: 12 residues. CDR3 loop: CASSDRNYGYTF. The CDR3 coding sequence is TGTGCCAGCTCTGACAGAAACTATGGCTACACCTTC. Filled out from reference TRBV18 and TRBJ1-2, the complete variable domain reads NAGVMQNPRHLVRRRGQEARLRCSPMKGHSHVYWYRQLPEEGLKFMVYLQKENIIDESGMPKERFSAEFPKEGPSILRIQQVVRGDSAAYFCASSDRNYGYTFGSGTRLTVV.

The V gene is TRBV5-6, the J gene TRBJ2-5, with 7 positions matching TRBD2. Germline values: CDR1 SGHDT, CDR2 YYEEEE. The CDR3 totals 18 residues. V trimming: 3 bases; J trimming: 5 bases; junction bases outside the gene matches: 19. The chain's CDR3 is CASSYLRGLAGVGETQYF. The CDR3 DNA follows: TGTGCCAGCAGCTACCTCCGGGGGTTAGCGGGTGTGGGGGAGACCCAGTACTTC.

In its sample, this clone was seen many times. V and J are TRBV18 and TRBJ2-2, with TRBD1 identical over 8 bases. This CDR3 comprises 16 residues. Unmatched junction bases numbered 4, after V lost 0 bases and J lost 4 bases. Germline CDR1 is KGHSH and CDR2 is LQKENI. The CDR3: CASSPPGQGGTGELFF. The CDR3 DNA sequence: TGTGCCAGCTCACCACCTGGACAGGGCGGCACCGGGGAGCTGTTTTTT. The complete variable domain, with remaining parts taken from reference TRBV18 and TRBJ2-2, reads NAGVMQNPRHLVRRRGQEARLRCSPMKGHSHVYWYRQLPEEGLKFMVYLQKENIIDESGMPKERFSAEFPKEGPSILRIQQVVRGDSAAYFCASSPPGQGGTGELFFGEGSRLTVL.

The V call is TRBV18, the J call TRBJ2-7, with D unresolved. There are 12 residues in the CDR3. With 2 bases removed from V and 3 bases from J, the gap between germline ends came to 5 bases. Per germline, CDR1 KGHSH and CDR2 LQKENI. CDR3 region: CASSPSNYEQYF. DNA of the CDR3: TGTGCCAGCTCACCATCTAACTACGAGCAGTACTTC.

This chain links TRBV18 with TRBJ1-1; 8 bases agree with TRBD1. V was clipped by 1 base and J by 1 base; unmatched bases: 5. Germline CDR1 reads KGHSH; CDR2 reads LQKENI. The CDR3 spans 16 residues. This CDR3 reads CASSPRQGAQNTEAFF. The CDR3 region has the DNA TGTGCCAGCTCACCACGGCAGGGGGCGCAGAACACTGAAGCTTTCTTT.

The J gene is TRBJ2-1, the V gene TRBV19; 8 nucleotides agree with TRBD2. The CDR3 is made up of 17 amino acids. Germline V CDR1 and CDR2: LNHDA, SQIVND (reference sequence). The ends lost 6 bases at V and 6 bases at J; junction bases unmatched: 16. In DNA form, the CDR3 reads TGTGCCAGTAGGACACCAAGAACGGGGGGGCCGGTCAATGAGCAGTTCTTC. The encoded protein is CASRTPRTGGPVNEQFF.

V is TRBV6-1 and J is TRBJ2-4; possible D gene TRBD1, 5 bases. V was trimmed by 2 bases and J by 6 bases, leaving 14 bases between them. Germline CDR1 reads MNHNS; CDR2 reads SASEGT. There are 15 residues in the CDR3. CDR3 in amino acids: CASSEMVGPGNIQYF. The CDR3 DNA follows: TGTGCCAGCAGTGAAATGGTGGGGCCGGGAAACATTCAGTACTTC.

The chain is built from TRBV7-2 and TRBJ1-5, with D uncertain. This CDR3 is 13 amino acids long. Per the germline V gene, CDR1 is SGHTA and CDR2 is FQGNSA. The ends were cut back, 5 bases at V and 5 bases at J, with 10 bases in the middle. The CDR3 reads CASSLQTYQPQHF. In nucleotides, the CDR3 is TGTGCCAGCAGCCTACAGACCTATCAGCCCCAGCATTTT.

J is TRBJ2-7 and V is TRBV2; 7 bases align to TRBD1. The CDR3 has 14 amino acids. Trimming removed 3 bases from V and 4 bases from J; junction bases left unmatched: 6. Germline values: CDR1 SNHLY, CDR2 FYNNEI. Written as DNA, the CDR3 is TGTGCCAGCAGTGACAGGGGGAACCCTTACGAGCAGTACTTC. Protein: CASSDRGNPYEQYF.

The CDR3 nucleotides are TGTGCCAGCAGAACAGGGGGCTACGAGCAGTACTTC. It translates to CASRTGGYEQYF. The rearrangement links TRBV6-5 to TRBJ2-7; 8 bases line up with TRBD1. Germline lookup yields CDR1 MNHEY and CDR2 SVGAGI. Trimming cost V 6 bases and J 3 bases; bases outside gene matches: 1. The CDR3 runs 12 residues.

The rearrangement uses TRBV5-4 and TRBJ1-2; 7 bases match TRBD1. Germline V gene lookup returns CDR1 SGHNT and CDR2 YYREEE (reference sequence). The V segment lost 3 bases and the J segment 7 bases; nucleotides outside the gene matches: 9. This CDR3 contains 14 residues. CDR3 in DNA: TGTGCCAGCAGCTCGGCAGACAGGGCGGGTGGCTACACCTTC. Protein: CASSSADRAGGYTF.

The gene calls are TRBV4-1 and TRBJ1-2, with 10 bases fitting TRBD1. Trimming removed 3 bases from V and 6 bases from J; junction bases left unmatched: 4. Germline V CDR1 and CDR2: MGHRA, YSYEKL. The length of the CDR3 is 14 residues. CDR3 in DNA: TGCGCCAGCAGCCATCCGACAGGGGGCAATGGCTACACCTTC. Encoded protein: CASSHPTGGNGYTF.